Following are 31 T cell receptor beta chains from one sample sequenced in a study of blood T cell repertoires in COVID-19 (dated by TCRdb to 2020 to 2021). Library prep was done by the immunoSEQ multiplex PCR assay. The table comes from immuneACCESS by way of TCRdb, which keeps in-frame sequences with V and J called. Part of the clones is missing from these tables; in studies checked, under half for an unresolved V gene and the rest for unknown reasons. Within this sample are 380,000 or so clones, with approximately 88% of them counted one time only. The ten largest clones represent roughly 1.2% of the sample. Sequenced material: peripheral blood. These receptors were collected from a man between 40 and 49 years old with acute or convalescent COVID-19.

V usage is TRBV12-3 or TRBV12-4 and J usage is TRBJ2-1, with 7 bases fitting TRBD1. The J segment lost 8 bases and the V segment lost 5 bases, leaving 3 bases of the junction unmatched. The CDR3 extends over 12 amino acids. As DNA, the CDR3 is TGTGCCAGCAGTCCTGACAGGGATGAGCAGTTCTTC. Translating gives CASSPDRDEQFF.

The chain recombines TRBV19 with TRBJ2-7; TRBD2 matches at 14 bases. CDR1 LNHDA and CDR2 SQIVND come from the germline V gene (reference sequence). The CDR3 length is 16 residues. The trim removed 4 bases at V and 5 bases at J, leaving 7 bases unmatched. The CDR3 reads CASSRLTSGRGNEQYF. The CDR3 nucleotides read TGTGCCAGTAGTAGGTTGACTAGCGGGAGGGGAAACGAGCAGTACTTC.

This chain uses TRBV10-3 with TRBJ2-1; the D gene is possibly TRBD2 (6 bases). Trimming shortened V by 11 bases and J by 9 bases, and 14 bases separated the two germline ends. This CDR3 has 11 residues. CDR1 is ENHRY, CDR2 SYGVKD, per germline. CDR3 nucleotide sequence: TGTGCCTCGTCGGGGGAGCTTGAGCAGTTCTTC. Protein sequence: CASSGELEQFF.

V usage is TRBV9 and J usage is TRBJ2-5, with 8 bases aligning to TRBD1. Trimming removed 3 bases from V and 5 bases from J; junction bases left unmatched: 9. Germline CDR1 and CDR2: SGDLS and YYNGEE. The CDR3 has 15 residues. The DNA for the CDR3 is TGTGCCAGCAGCGAAGATGGACAGGGCCGGGAGACCCAGTACTTC. As protein: CASSEDGQGRETQYF.

The chain couples TRBV18 to TRBJ1-2; 7 nucleotides match TRBD1. The CDR3 loop spans 12 amino acids. From germline, CDR1 is KGHSH and CDR2 LQKENI. V was pared by 4 bases and J by 6 bases, with 2 bases of the junction left unmatched. The CDR3 reads CASSQGAHGYTF. As DNA, the CDR3 is TGTGCCAGCTCACAGGGGGCGCATGGCTACACCTTC.

Written as DNA, the CDR3 is TGTGCCAGCAGTGGTTTTGGACAGACGGTCCGGGAGACCCAGTACTTC. Its translation is CASSGFGQTVRETQYF. This chain uses TRBV6-1 with TRBJ2-5; TRBD1 might be the D (6 bases). CDR1 and CDR2 (germline): MNHNS, SASEGT. CDR3 length: 16 residues. Trimming shortened V by 4 bases and J by 5 bases, and 20 bases separated the two germline ends.

The rearrangement joins TRBV27 to TRBJ2-7; 7 bases map to TRBD1. This CDR3 is built from 16 residues. The V gene's germline CDR1 is MNHEY and CDR2 SMNVEV (reference sequence). J gave up 1 base and V 3 bases, and 9 bases lay outside the gene matches. The CDR3 coding sequence is TGTGCCAGCAGTTTGACACCGGGACAGTGGTCCTACGAGCAGTACTTC. Protein sequence: CASSLTPGQWSYEQYF.

CDR3 sequence reads: CASSLGAVSGNTIYF. CDR3 nucleotides: TGCGCCAGCAGCTTGGGCGCGGTCTCTGGAAACACCATATATTTT. The gene calls are TRBV5-1 and TRBJ1-3; unclear D gene. The CDR3 length is 15 residues. Germline loops: CDR1 SGHRS, CDR2 YFSETQ. The V gene lost 0 bases and the J gene lost 0 bases, with 7 bases spanning the gap.

The chain is built from TRBV7-2 and TRBJ2-1; D ambiguous. The V end was cut by 3 bases, the J end by 0 bases, with 9 bases between. The CDR3 totals 15 residues. Germline loops: CDR1 SGHTA, CDR2 FQGNSA. The CDR3 sequence is CASSFELFSYNEQFF. CDR3 nucleotide sequence: TGTGCCAGCAGCTTTGAGCTATTCTCCTACAATGAGCAGTTCTTC.

Only a few counts were recorded for this clone. This chain links TRBV5-6 with TRBJ2-2; 9 bases are shared with TRBD1. CDR3 length: 15 residues. The J segment lost 0 bases and the V segment lost 4 bases, leaving 1 base of the junction unmatched. Germline CDR1 and CDR2: SGHDT and YYEEEE. CDR3 in amino acids: CASSRDRANTGELFF. CDR3 bases: TGTGCCAGCAGCCGGGACAGGGCGAACACCGGGGAGCTGTTTTTT.

Remarks on this clone: Other DNA sequences in the sample encode the same CDR3. The rearrangement joins TRBV6-5 to TRBJ1-5, with TRBD1 matching 8 bases. The CDR3 consists of 14 residues. Germline CDR1 is MNHEY and CDR2 is SVGAGI. The V and J ends lost 5 bases and 4 bases, in that order; junction bases with no gene match: 4. CDR3 sequence reads: CASSTRTGNQPQHF. As DNA, the CDR3 is TGTGCCAGCAGTACCCGGACAGGGAATCAGCCCCAGCATTTT.

As to this clone: Within the sample, other DNA sequences also encode this same CDR3. This sequence joins TRBV6-5 and TRBJ1-2; 7 bases match TRBD1. The CDR3 consists of 13 residues. The junction had 3 bases not matched to a gene; V was cut back by 4 bases and J by 4 bases. Germline V CDR1 and CDR2: MNHEY, SVGAGI. The CDR3 DNA sequence: TGTGCCAGCAGTTTCGGGACAGCCTATGGCTACACCTTC. This gives the protein CASSFGTAYGYTF.

This clone was seen a handful of times. V gene TRBV7-3 combines with J gene TRBJ2-2; D uncertain. CDR1 and CDR2 from the germline V gene are SGHTA and FQGTGA. V lost 2 bases and J lost 4, with 11 bases in between. The CDR3 is 15 amino acids. The CDR3 coding sequence is TGTGCCAGCAGCTTATTAGGCAGGCCCACCGGGGAGCTGTTTTTT. Amino acids: CASSLLGRPTGELFF.

The chain links TRBV23-1 to TRBJ1-3; D remains ambiguous. TRBV23-1 is filed as an ORF, its function uncertain. There are 23 residues in the CDR3. Trimming left V 0 bases short and J 2 bases short, with 32 bases between. CDR3 coding DNA: TGCGCCAGCAGTCAATCGCCCCCACCCGCGAATGAGGTGGCCCGGTGGCCTGGAAACACCATATATTTT. It specifies CASSQSPPPANEVARWPGNTIYF.

The J gene is TRBJ2-1, the V gene TRBV13; D perhaps matches TRBD2 (5 bases). V lost 3 bases and J lost 5, with 17 bases in between. The CDR3 loop spans 16 amino acids. In germline, CDR1 is PRHDT, CDR2 FYEKMQ (reference sequence). CDR3 residues: CASSFLGGLLNNEQFF. The CDR3 region has the DNA TGTGCCAGCAGCTTTCTTGGCGGGCTACTTAACAATGAGCAGTTCTTC.

The gene calls are TRBV7-8 and TRBJ1-5; no clear D. CDR1 and CDR2 from the germline V gene are SGHVS and FQNEAQ. Trimming cost V 5 bases and J 4 bases, with 9 bases left between them. This CDR3 is built from 13 residues. CDR3 nucleotide sequence: TGTGCCAGCAGCCTGAACTTAAATCAGCCCCAGCATTTT. Its protein product is CASSLNLNQPQHF.

As for this clone: The same CDR3 can be traced to other DNA sequences in this sample. The V call is TRBV27, the J call TRBJ2-5, with no clear D. The CDR3 is 12 residues long. Per the germline V gene, CDR1 is MNHEY and CDR2 is SMNVEV (reference sequence). Trimming left V 0 bases short and J 4 bases short, with 3 bases between. In nucleotides, the CDR3 is TGTGCCAGCAGTTTATCCGGAGAGACCCAGTACTTC. It specifies CASSLSGETQYF.

The chain links TRBV27 to TRBJ2-7, with TRBD1 identical over 7 bases. V lost 6 bases, J lost 5 bases, and 10 bases stayed unmatched. CDR1 and CDR2 (germline): MNHEY, SMNVEV (reference sequence). The CDR3 extends over 14 amino acids. The CDR3 region has the DNA TGTGCCAGCAGACGACAGGGATTTGGTGACGAGCAGTACTTC. Protein product: CASRRQGFGDEQYF.

V usage is TRBV27 and J usage is TRBJ2-7; D is perhaps TRBD1 (6 bases). V dropped 6 bases and J dropped 3 bases, with 15 bases sitting between them. Germline-derived CDR1 and CDR2 are MNHEY and SMNVEV (reference sequence). The CDR3 extends over 14 amino acids. The CDR3 bases are TGTGCCAGCAGCCCCCGGACAGCCAACTACGAGCAGTACTTC. Amino acids: CASSPRTANYEQYF.

The sample holds one count of this clone. The chain joins TRBV11-2 to TRBJ2-2; D is ambiguous. Trimming took 5 bases from V and 0 from J, leaving 4 bases between them. The germline V gene has CDR1 SGHAT and CDR2 FQNNGV. This CDR3 comprises 13 residues. CDR3 in amino acids: CASSHTNTGELFF. The CDR3 DNA sequence: TGTGCCAGCAGCCACACGAACACCGGGGAGCTGTTTTTT.

The chain joins TRBV4-2 to TRBJ1-4; 10 nucleotides align to TRBD1. This CDR3 contains 17 residues. V trimming: 0 bases; J trimming: 8 bases; junction bases outside the gene matches: 9. In germline, CDR1 is LGHNA, CDR2 YNFKEQ. DNA for the CDR3: TGTGCCAGCAGCCAAGACCAGAGGACAGGGGGAAGAGAAAAACTGTTTTTT. Its protein product is CASSQDQRTGGREKLFF.

This clone was observed a single time. The rearrangement joins TRBV9 to TRBJ2-2, with D perhaps matching TRBD1 (6 bases). Trimming stripped 3 bases from V and 5 bases from J, with 11 bases between. This CDR3 contains 14 residues. The germline gives CDR1 SGDLS, CDR2 YYNGEE. CDR3 sequence: CASSGTVSTGELFF. As DNA, the CDR3 is TGTGCCAGCAGCGGGACAGTTAGTACCGGGGAGCTGTTTTTT.

The rearrangement uses TRBV2 and TRBJ1-1, with D unresolved. The V end was cut by 1 base, the J end by 4 bases, with 13 bases between. Germline values: CDR1 SNHLY, CDR2 FYNNEI. The length of the CDR3 is 15 residues. CDR3 loop: CASSEGWMGSTEAFF. Written as DNA, the CDR3 is TGTGCCAGCAGTGAAGGTTGGATGGGGAGCACTGAAGCTTTCTTT.

The rearrangement links TRBV28 to TRBJ1-5; D possibly corresponds to TRBD1 (5 bases). The CDR3 contains 14 residues. Trimming removed 3 bases from V and 6 bases from J, with 12 bases in between. Germline loops: CDR1 MDHEN, CDR2 SYDVKM. CDR3 region: CASSLYRLGQPQHF. For the CDR3, the DNA is TGTGCCAGCAGTTTGTACAGGCTGGGTCAGCCCCAGCATTTT.

J is TRBJ2-7 and V is TRBV4-1, with TRBD2 matching over 11 bases. The trim removed 0 bases at V and 2 bases at J, leaving 6 bases unmatched. The V gene's germline CDR1 is MGHRA and CDR2 YSYEKL. This CDR3 has 17 amino acids. The DNA for the CDR3 is TGCGCCAGCAGCCAAGATCTGTTAGCGGGGGGGACCTACGAGCAGTACTTC. Amino acid sequence: CASSQDLLAGGTYEQYF.

This clone was counted only a few times. The chain is built from TRBV12-5 and TRBJ1-4; D ambiguous. Trimming took off 2 bases at V and 10 bases at J, with 5 bases between the two ends. Per germline, CDR1 LGHNT and CDR2 FRNRAP. The CDR3 is 11 amino acids. The CDR3 loop is CASGLRGKLFF. The CDR3 nucleotides read TGTGCTAGTGGTTTGCGGGGAAAACTGTTTTTT.

The chain links TRBV3-1 (or the pseudogene TRBV3-2) to TRBJ2-5, with TRBD2 as a possible D gene (5 bases). Looked up from germline, CDR1 is LGHDT and CDR2 is YNNKEL (reference sequence). This CDR3 has 14 amino acids. V dropped 0 bases and J dropped 4 bases, with 9 bases sitting between them. In DNA, the CDR3 is TGTGCCAGCAGCCAAGATTGGGCGGGAGAGACCCAGTACTTC. Encoded protein: CASSQDWAGETQYF.

This clone was seen just once. The chain employs TRBV6-2 or TRBV6-3 and TRBJ1-2; 8 nucleotides match TRBD1. The trim removed 5 bases at V and 4 bases at J, leaving 9 bases unmatched. The CDR3 loop spans 15 amino acids. The germline gives CDR1 MNHEY, CDR2 SVGEGT. For the CDR3, the DNA is TGTGCCAGCAGTCTCGACAGGGGACGGATCTATGGCTACACCTTC. It translates to CASSLDRGRIYGYTF.

The chain is built from TRBV6-5 and TRBJ1-5; TRBD1 is a possible D gene (6 bases). V was shortened by 10 bases and J by 3 bases, with 19 bases between the two germline ends. The CDR3 sequence is 15 residues long. Germline V gene lookup returns CDR1 MNHEY and CDR2 SVGAGI. The CDR3 DNA follows: TGTGCCATTAACAGGGCATGGACAACCAATCAGCCCCAGCATTTT. Translating gives CAINRAWTTNQPQHF.

The rearrangement links TRBV27 to TRBJ1-2; a possible D gene is TRBD1 (5 bases). The V gene's germline CDR1 is MNHEY and CDR2 SMNVEV (reference sequence). The CDR3 spans 15 residues. Trimming stripped 2 bases from V and 5 bases from J, with 15 bases between. The CDR3 DNA reads as TGTGCCAGCAGTTTAGACAGATCCAAACTATATGGCTACACCTTC. This sequence encodes CASSLDRSKLYGYTF.

The chain joins TRBV11-2 to TRBJ2-3, with a tentative D call TRBD2 (6 bases). Trimming pared 6 bases from V and 2 bases from J, leaving 15 bases between. CDR3 length: 15 amino acids. Per the germline V gene, CDR1 is SGHAT and CDR2 is FQNNGV. CDR3 residues: CASRYTGTFTDTQYF. In nucleotides, the CDR3 is TGTGCCAGCAGATATACCGGGACTTTCACAGATACGCAGTATTTT.